This TCR beta chain was captured by sequencing in a study of blood T cell repertoires in COVID-19. Those who participated ranged in age from about 18 to 89 years and resided in about two dozen US areas. The CDR3 runs to 14 residues. CDR1 is MNHNY and CDR2 is SVGAGI in the germline V gene (reference sequence). The V gene end was trimmed by 5 bases and the J gene end by 5 bases; junction bases not matched to a gene: 8. The repertoire was sequenced with immunoSEQ multiplex PCR; TCRdb's copy has only in-frame clones and lacks some. The sample records fewer than 350,000 clones, just over 90% being singletons.

The sample comprised PBMCs or T cells enriched from blood (not recorded which). This chain links TRBV6-6 with TRBJ2-5; 7 positions match TRBD1. The sequence was collected from a woman between 35 and 50 years old with acute COVID-19. CDR3 DNA: TGTGCCAGCAGTCTCCGGACAGGTCGGGAGACCCAGTACTTC. Translating it yields CASSLRTGRETQYF.